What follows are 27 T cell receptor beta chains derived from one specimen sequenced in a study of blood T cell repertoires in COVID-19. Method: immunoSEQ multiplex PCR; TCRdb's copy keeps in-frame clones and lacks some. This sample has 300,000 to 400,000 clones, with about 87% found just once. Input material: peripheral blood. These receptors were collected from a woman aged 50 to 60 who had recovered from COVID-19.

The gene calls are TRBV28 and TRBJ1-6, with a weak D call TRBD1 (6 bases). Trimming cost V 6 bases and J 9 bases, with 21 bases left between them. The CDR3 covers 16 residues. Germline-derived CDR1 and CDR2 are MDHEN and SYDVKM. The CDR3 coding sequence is TGTGCCAGCAGCCGGCCCCGGGGGGGCGAGGGTTCACCCCTCCACTTT. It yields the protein CASSRPRGGEGSPLHF. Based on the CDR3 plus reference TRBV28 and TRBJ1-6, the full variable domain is DVKVTQSSRYLVKRTGEKVFLECVQDMDHENMFWYRQDPGLGLRLIYFSYDVKMKEKGDIPEGYSVSREKKERFSLILESASTNQTSMYLCASSRPRGGEGSPLHFGNGTRLTVT.

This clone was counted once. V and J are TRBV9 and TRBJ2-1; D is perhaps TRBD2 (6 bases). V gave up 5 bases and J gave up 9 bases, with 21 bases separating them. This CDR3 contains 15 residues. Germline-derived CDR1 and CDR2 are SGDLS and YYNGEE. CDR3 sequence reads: CASRTGSSRVGEQFF. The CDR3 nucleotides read TGTGCCAGCAGGACCGGGAGTAGCCGTGTCGGTGAGCAGTTCTTC. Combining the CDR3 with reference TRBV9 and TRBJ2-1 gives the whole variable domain DSGVTQTPKHLITATGQRVTLRCSPRSGDLSVYWYQQSLDQGLQFLIQYYNGEERAKGNILERFSAQQFPDLHSELNLSSLELGDSALYFCASRTGSSRVGEQFFGPGTRLTVL.

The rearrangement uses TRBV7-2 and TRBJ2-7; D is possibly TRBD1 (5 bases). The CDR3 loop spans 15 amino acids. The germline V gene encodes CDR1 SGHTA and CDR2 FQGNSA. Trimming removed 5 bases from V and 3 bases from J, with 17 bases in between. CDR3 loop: CASSLHRSPSYEQYF. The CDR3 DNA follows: TGTGCCAGCAGCCTACACAGGAGCCCTAGCTACGAGCAGTACTTC.

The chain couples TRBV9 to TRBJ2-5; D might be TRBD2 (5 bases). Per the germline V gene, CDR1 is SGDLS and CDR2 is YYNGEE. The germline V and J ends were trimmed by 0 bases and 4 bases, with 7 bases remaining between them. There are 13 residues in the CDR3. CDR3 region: CASSVVSGETQYF. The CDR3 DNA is TGTGCCAGCAGCGTAGTGAGCGGAGAGACCCAGTACTTC.

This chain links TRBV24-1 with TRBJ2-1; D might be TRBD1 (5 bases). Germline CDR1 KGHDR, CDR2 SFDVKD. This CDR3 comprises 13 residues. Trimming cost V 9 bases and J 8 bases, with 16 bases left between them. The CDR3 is CATRRRGSHEQFF. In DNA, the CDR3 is TGTGCCACCCGGAGAAGGGGAAGTCATGAGCAGTTCTTC.

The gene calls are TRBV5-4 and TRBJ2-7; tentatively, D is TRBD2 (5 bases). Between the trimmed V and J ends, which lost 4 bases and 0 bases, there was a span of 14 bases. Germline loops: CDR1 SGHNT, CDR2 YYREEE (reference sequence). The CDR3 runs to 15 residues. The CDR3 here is CASSGVTGSSYEQYF. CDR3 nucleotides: TGTGCCAGCAGCGGGGTGACGGGGAGCTCCTACGAGCAGTACTTC.

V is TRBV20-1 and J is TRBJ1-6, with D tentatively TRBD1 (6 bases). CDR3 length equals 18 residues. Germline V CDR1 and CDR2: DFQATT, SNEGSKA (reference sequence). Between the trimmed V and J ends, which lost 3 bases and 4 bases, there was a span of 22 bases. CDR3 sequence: CSASGGKGQGVYNSPLHF. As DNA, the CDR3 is TGCAGTGCTAGTGGGGGCAAGGGACAAGGAGTTTATAATTCACCCCTCCACTTT.

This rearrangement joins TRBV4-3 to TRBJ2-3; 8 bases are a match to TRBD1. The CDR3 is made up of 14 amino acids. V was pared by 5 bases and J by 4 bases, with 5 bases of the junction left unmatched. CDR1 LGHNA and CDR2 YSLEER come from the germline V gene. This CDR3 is CASSSRGRSDTQYF. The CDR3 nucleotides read TGCGCCAGCAGCAGCAGGGGGCGCTCAGATACGCAGTATTTT.

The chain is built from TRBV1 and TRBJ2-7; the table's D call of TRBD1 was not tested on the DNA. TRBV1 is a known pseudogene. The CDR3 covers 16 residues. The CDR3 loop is CTSSQDRGTGFYEQYF. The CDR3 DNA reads TGCACCAGCAGCCAAGATAGGGGGACAGGATTCTACGAGCAGTACTTC.

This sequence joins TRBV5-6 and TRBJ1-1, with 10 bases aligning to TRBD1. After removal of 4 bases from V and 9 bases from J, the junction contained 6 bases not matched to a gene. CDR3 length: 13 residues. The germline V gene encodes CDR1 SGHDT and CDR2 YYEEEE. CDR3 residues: CASSGGTGAKAFF. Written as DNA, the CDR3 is TGTGCCAGCAGCGGAGGGACAGGGGCAAAAGCTTTCTTT.

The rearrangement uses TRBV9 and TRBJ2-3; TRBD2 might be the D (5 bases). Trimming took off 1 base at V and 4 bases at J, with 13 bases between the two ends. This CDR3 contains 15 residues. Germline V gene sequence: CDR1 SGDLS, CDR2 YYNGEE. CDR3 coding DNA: TGTGCCAGCAGCGTATGGTCTAGCTGGGCAGATACGCAGTATTTT. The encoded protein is CASSVWSSWADTQYF.

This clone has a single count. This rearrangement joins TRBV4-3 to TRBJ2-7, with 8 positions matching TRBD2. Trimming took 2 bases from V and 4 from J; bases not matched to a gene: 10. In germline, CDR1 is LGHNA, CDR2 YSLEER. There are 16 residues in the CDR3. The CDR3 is CASSQSASSGLYEQYF. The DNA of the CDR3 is TGCGCCAGCAGCCAATCGGCGTCTAGCGGGCTATACGAGCAGTACTTC.

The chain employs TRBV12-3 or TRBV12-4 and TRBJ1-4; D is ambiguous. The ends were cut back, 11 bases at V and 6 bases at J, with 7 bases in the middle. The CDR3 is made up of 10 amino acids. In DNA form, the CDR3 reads TGTGCCGCCGCAGATGAAAAACTGTTTTTT. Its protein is CAAADEKLFF.

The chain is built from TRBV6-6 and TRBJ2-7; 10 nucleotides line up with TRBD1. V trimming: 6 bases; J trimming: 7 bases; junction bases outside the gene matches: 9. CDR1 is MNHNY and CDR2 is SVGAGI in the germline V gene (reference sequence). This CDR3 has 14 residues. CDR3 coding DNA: TGTGCCAGCAGGGACCGGGACAGGGGATGGGAGCAGTACTTC. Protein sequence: CASRDRDRGWEQYF.

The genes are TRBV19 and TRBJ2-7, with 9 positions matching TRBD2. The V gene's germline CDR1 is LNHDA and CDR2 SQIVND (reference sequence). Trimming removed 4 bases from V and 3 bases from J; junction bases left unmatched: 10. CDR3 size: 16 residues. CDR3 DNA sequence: TGTGCCAGTAGTACAGCGGGAGGACCGGAACACTACGAGCAGTACTTC. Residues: CASSTAGGPEHYEQYF.

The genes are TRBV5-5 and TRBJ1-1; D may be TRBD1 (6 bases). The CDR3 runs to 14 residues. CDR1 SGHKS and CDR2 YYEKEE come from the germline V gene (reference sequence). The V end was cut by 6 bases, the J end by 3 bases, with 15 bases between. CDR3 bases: TGTGCCAGCACCGCAGGGGCCAGGGACACTGAAGCTTTCTTT. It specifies CASTAGARDTEAFF. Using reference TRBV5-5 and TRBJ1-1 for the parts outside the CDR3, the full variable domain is DAGVTQSPTHLIKTRGQQVTLRCSPISGHKSVSWYQQVLGQGPQFIFQYYEKEERGRGNFPDRFSARQFPNYSSELNVNALLLGDSALYLCASTAGARDTEAFFGQGTRLTVV.

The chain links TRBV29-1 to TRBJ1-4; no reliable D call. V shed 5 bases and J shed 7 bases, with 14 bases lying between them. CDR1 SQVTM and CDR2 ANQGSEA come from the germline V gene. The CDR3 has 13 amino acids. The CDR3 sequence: CSVSSQSGEKLFF. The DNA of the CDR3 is TGCAGCGTTTCAAGTCAATCGGGTGAAAAACTGTTTTTT.

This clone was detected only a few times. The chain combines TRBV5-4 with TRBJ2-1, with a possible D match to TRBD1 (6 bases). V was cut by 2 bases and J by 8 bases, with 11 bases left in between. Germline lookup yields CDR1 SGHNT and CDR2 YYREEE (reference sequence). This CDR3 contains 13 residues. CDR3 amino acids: CASSLGGAYEQFF. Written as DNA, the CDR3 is TGTGCCAGCAGCTTAGGGGGAGCCTATGAGCAGTTCTTC.

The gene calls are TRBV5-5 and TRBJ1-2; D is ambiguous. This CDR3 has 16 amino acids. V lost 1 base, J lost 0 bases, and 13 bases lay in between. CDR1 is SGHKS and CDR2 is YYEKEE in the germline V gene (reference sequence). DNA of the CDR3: TGTGCCAGCAGCTTGTCTAATACGGCGGCTAACTATGGCTACACCTTC. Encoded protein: CASSLSNTAANYGYTF.

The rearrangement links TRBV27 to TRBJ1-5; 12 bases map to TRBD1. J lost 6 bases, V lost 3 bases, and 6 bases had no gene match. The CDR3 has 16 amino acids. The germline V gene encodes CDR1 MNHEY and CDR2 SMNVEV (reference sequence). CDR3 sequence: CASSFFGTGGVQPQHF. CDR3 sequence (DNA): TGTGCCAGCAGTTTCTTTGGGACAGGGGGCGTTCAGCCCCAGCATTTT.

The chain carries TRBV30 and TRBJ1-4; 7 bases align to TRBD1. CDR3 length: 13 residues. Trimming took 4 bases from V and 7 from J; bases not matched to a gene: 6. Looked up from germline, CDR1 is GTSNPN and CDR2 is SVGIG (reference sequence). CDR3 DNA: TGTGCCTGGAATACAGGGGAAGGTGAAAAACTGTTTTTT. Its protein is CAWNTGEGEKLFF.

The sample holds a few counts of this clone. The CDR3 nucleotides read TGTGCCAGCAGCCAGGGGGGGCGTTCACCCCTCCACTTT. Its translation: CASSQGGRSPLHF. The rearrangement joins TRBV3-1 (or the pseudogene TRBV3-2) to TRBJ1-6, with D tentatively TRBD1 (6 bases). This CDR3 is 13 amino acids long. The germline V and J ends were trimmed by 3 bases and 9 bases, with 9 bases remaining between them. The germline gives CDR1 LGHDT, CDR2 YNNKEL (reference sequence).

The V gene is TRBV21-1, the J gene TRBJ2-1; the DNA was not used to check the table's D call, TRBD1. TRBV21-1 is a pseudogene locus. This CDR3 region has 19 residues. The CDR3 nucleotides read TGTGCCAGCACCATTCCCGAGACTATAGACAGGGGGCTGAGGAATGAGCAGTTCTTC. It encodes CASTIPETIDRGLRNEQFF.

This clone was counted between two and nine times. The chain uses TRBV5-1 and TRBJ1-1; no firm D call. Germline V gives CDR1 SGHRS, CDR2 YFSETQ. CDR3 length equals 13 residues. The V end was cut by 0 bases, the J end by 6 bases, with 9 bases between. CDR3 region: CASSLAEGSEAFF. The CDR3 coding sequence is TGCGCCAGCAGCTTGGCCGAGGGTTCTGAAGCTTTCTTT.

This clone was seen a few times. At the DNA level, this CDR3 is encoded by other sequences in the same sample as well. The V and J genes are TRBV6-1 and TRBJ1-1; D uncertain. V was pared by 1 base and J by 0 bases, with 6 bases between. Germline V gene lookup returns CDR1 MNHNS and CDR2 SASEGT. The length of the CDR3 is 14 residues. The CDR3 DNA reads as TGTGCCAGCAGTGAAGTTCCGGTGAACACTGAAGCTTTCTTT. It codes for CASSEVPVNTEAFF.

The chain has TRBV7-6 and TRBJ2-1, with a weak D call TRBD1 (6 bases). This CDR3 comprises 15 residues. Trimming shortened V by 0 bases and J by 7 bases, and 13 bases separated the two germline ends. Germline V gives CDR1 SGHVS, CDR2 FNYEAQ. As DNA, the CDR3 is TGTGCCAGCAGCTTAGCCGCAGGGGAGAGGAATGAGCAGTTCTTC. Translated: CASSLAAGERNEQFF.

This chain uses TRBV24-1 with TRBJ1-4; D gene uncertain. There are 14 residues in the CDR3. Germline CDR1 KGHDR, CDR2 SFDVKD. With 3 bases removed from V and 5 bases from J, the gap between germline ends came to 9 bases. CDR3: CATSDGRWNEKLFF. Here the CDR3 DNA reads TGTGCCACCAGTGATGGCCGTTGGAATGAAAAACTGTTTTTT.